This TCR beta chain appears in the sequencing data of a study of identical twins. Germline assignment: CDR1 KGHDR and CDR2 SFDVKD. Trimming stripped 4 bases from V and 2 bases from J, with 5 bases between. CDR3 size: 13 residues. Template switching added a universal primer site, and cDNA bore unique molecular identifiers. One entry per CDR3 protein, called by TCRdb with MiXCR from the 5' RACE reads. This sample has some 600,000 distinct CDR3 sequences, with roughly 7.1% found just once. Separately, the same data were catalogued under a study of yellow fever vaccine responses in identical twins.

The sequenced sample was PBMCs. This TCR was sampled from a woman between 18 and 30 years old in good health. The chain uses TRBV24-1 and TRBJ1-5; the D gene is possibly TRBD1 (5 bases). For the CDR3, the DNA is TGTGCCACCAGTGAGGGGGGCAATCAGCCCCAGCATTTT. Residues: CATSEGGNQPQHF.